A single sample is the source of the 32 T cell receptor beta chains below, sequenced in a study of blood T cell repertoires in COVID-19. The assay was immunoSEQ multiplex PCR, and TCRdb's table has in-frame clones only and misses some. The data hold fewer than 250,000 clones, with roughly 82% observed a single time. Sample: peripheral blood. These TCRs come from a middle-aged woman with acute or convalescent COVID-19.

The chain couples TRBV6-7 to TRBJ2-3; 7 bases match TRBD2. TRBV6-7 is designated an ORF whose function remains uncertain. The CDR3 loop spans 15 amino acids. V dropped 10 bases and J dropped 1; count of bases not matched to a gene: 11. The CDR3 nucleotides are TGTGCCACCCCCTCTAGCGGCGGACGCACAGATACGCAGTATTTT. Translating gives CATPSSGGRTDTQYF.

This clone was found once. This sequence joins TRBV5-6 and TRBJ2-7; possible D gene TRBD1, 6 bases. V dropped 2 bases and J dropped 2 bases, with 8 bases sitting between them. The CDR3 loop spans 13 amino acids. Germline loops: CDR1 SGHDT, CDR2 YYEEEE. CDR3 coding DNA: TGTGCCAGCAGCTTCGCAGGGGCCTACGAGCAGTACTTC. This codes for CASSFAGAYEQYF.

This chain links TRBV19 with TRBJ2-3, with D perhaps TRBD2 (6 bases). The CDR3 length is 15 residues. V gave up 5 bases and J gave up 2 bases, with 14 bases separating them. The germline gives CDR1 LNHDA, CDR2 SQIVND (reference sequence). DNA of the CDR3: TGTGCCAGTAGTTCATTAGCGGACATCACAGATACGCAGTATTTT. Translated: CASSSLADITDTQYF.

This sequence joins TRBV19 and TRBJ2-1; TRBD2 might be the D (5 bases). Looked up from germline, CDR1 is LNHDA and CDR2 is SQIVND (reference sequence). V was clipped by 3 bases and J by 4 bases, with 7 bases between them. The CDR3 extends over 13 amino acids. The CDR3 sequence is CASSISGYNEQFF. CDR3 nucleotides: TGTGCCAGTAGTATCTCGGGGTACAATGAGCAGTTCTTC.

The chain combines TRBV5-1 with TRBJ1-5, with D unclear. Germline V gene lookup returns CDR1 SGHRS and CDR2 YFSETQ. V dropped 2 bases and J dropped 7 bases, with 4 bases sitting between them. The CDR3 is 11 residues long. CDR3 in DNA: TGCGCCAGCAGCTTACACCAGCCCCAGCATTTT. It translates to CASSLHQPQHF.

This clone was seen only a few times. The chain couples TRBV15 to TRBJ2-7; 7 nucleotides align to TRBD2. The ends lost 5 bases at V and 0 bases at J; junction bases unmatched: 10. CDR1 and CDR2 from the germline V gene are LNHNV and YYDKDF (reference sequence). This CDR3 is built from 16 residues. In DNA, the CDR3 is TGTGCCACCAGCTCCCCCCTAGCGGACTACTCCTACGAGCAGTACTTC. Translating it yields CATSSPLADYSYEQYF.

This clone was observed many times. This rearrangement joins TRBV7-2 to TRBJ2-7; tentative D call: TRBD2 (5 bases). Trimming shortened V by 4 bases and J by 0 bases, and 13 bases separated the two germline ends. From germline, CDR1 is SGHTA and CDR2 FQGNSA. CDR3 length: 15 residues. CDR3 nucleotide sequence: TGTGCCAGCAGCTACGGCGGGTCGAGCTCCTACGAGCAGTACTTC. This translates into CASSYGGSSSYEQYF.

This chain joins TRBV6-5 and TRBJ2-1; 8 bases line up with TRBD2. This CDR3 has 15 amino acids. V dropped 5 bases and J dropped 2; count of bases not matched to a gene: 5. Per the germline V gene, CDR1 is MNHEY and CDR2 is SVGAGI. DNA of the CDR3: TGTGCCAGCAGTCAATTAGCGGGAACCTACAATGAGCAGTTCTTC. This translates into CASSQLAGTYNEQFF.

The V gene is TRBV25-1, the J gene TRBJ2-1; 12 bases are a match to TRBD2. The trim removed 8 bases at V and 15 bases at J, leaving 14 bases unmatched. CDR1 is MGHDK and CDR2 is SYGVNS in the germline V gene. The CDR3 is 14 residues long. The CDR3 loop reads CASARTSGTGASFF. Written as DNA, the CDR3 is TGTGCCAGCGCGAGGACTAGCGGGACAGGAGCGTCGTTCTTC.

The chain joins TRBV5-1 to TRBJ2-1, with 7 bases matching TRBD2. The CDR3 has 16 residues. V was pared by 0 bases and J by 2 bases, with 5 bases of the junction left unmatched. The V gene's germline CDR1 is SGHRS and CDR2 YFSETQ. This chain's CDR3 is CASSLGGGTTYNEQFF. The CDR3 nucleotides read TGCGCCAGCAGCTTGGGGGGAGGGACCACCTACAATGAGCAGTTCTTC.

V usage is TRBV7-6 and J usage is TRBJ2-3; 10 bases line up with TRBD2. CDR3 length: 15 amino acids. Per the germline V gene, CDR1 is SGHVS and CDR2 is FNYEAQ. The V gene end was trimmed by 1 base and the J gene end by 7 bases; junction bases not matched to a gene: 5. Here the CDR3 DNA reads TGTGCCAGCAGCTTAGAGCGGACTAGCGGCTATACGCAGTATTTT. Amino acids: CASSLERTSGYTQYF.

The chain carries TRBV5-1 and TRBJ1-3, with D perhaps matching TRBD1 (5 bases). The CDR3 totals 18 residues. Per the germline V gene, CDR1 is SGHRS and CDR2 is YFSETQ. V was trimmed by 4 bases and J by 1 base, leaving 21 bases between them. This CDR3 reads CASSLGLGLLRSGNTIYF. CDR3 nucleotide sequence: TGCGCCAGCAGCCTGGGGTTGGGACTCCTAAGGTCTGGAAACACCATATATTTT.

J is TRBJ1-4 and V is TRBV13, with 8 nucleotides matching TRBD1. V was pared by 3 bases and J by 8 bases, with 2 bases of the junction left unmatched. Germline V gives CDR1 PRHDT, CDR2 FYEKMQ (reference sequence). The CDR3 consists of 13 residues. CDR3 sequence reads: CASSFRQGEKLFF. The CDR3 DNA is TGTGCCAGCAGCTTCCGACAGGGGGAAAAACTGTTTTTT.

The chain combines TRBV27 with TRBJ2-1; the match to TRBD1 covers 9 bases. Trimming at V came to 8 bases and at J to 1 base, leaving 12 bases not matched to a gene. Germline assignment: CDR1 MNHEY and CDR2 SMNVEV (reference sequence). The CDR3 length is 17 residues. The CDR3 region is CASVGQGIISSYNEQFF. As DNA, the CDR3 is TGTGCCAGCGTCGGACAGGGGATAATTTCTTCCTACAATGAGCAGTTCTTC.

This clone has only one observation. The chain employs TRBV5-1 and TRBJ2-3; TRBD1 might be the D (6 bases). This CDR3 has 15 amino acids. V lost 5 bases to trimming and J lost 0 bases, with 13 bases between them. CDR1 and CDR2 (germline): SGHRS, YFSETQ. CDR3 protein: CASRDQQGSTDTQYF. The CDR3 nucleotides read TGCGCCAGCAGGGACCAACAGGGCAGCACAGATACGCAGTATTTT.

This chain connects TRBV6-6 to TRBJ2-5; TRBD1 might be the D (5 bases). This CDR3 region has 15 residues. Per germline, CDR1 MNHNY and CDR2 SVGAGI (reference sequence). The V and J ends lost 5 bases and 2 bases respectively, with 15 bases between them. DNA for the CDR3: TGTGCCAGCAGTCCCGAGTGGCAGGGACAAGAGACCCAGTACTTC. Translating gives CASSPEWQGQETQYF.

The count of this clone is one. The chain combines TRBV7-2 with TRBJ1-2; D is perhaps TRBD1 (5 bases). The CDR3 is 16 residues long. V lost 1 base and J 4 bases, leaving 16 bases between the germline ends. From germline, CDR1 is SGHTA and CDR2 FQGNSA. The CDR3 nucleotides read TGTGCCAGCAGCTTAGGCGCACAGACAGAAGTCTATGGCTACACCTTC. It yields the protein CASSLGAQTEVYGYTF.

The rearrangement uses TRBV7-2 and TRBJ2-1, with 8 bases fitting TRBD2. From germline, CDR1 is SGHTA and CDR2 FQGNSA. The CDR3 totals 15 residues. V was clipped by 3 bases and J by 11 bases; unmatched bases: 12. The CDR3 coding sequence is TGTGCCAGCAGCTTGGATCTAGCGGGCCGTCCTAAGCAGTTCTTC. This translates into CASSLDLAGRPKQFF.

This chain uses TRBV5-6 with TRBJ1-2, with D unresolved. The CDR3 consists of 14 residues. Trimming took off 2 bases at V and 2 bases at J, with 10 bases between the two ends. Germline CDR1 is SGHDT and CDR2 is YYEEEE. The CDR3 DNA sequence: TGTGCCAGCAGCTTCGATCCGACAAACTATGGCTACACCTTC. This sequence encodes CASSFDPTNYGYTF.

The chain couples TRBV19 to TRBJ1-1; TRBD1 matches 10 bases. This CDR3 has 17 residues. The trim removed 0 bases at V and 4 bases at J, leaving 8 bases unmatched. The germline V gene has CDR1 LNHDA and CDR2 SQIVND (reference sequence). This CDR3 is CASSIDRDRGFSTEAFF. DNA of the CDR3: TGTGCCAGTAGTATAGACCGGGACAGGGGATTTTCCACTGAAGCTTTCTTT.

The J gene is TRBJ1-1, the V gene TRBV6-1; TRBD1 might be the D (5 bases). The CDR3 totals 13 residues. Germline V gene data show CDR1 as MNHNS and CDR2 as SASEGT. Deletions cut 3 bases from V and 4 bases from J, with 9 bases between. In DNA, the CDR3 is TGTGCCAGCAGTGATTACAGGAGCACTGAAGCTTTCTTT. Protein sequence: CASSDYRSTEAFF.

The rearrangement links TRBV12-3 or TRBV12-4 to TRBJ1-2; D gene uncertain. The CDR3 loop spans 13 amino acids. Trimming cost V 3 bases and J 3 bases, with 8 bases left between them. The CDR3 loop reads CASSFTTDYGYTF. Here the CDR3 DNA reads TGTGCCAGCAGTTTTACGACTGACTATGGCTACACCTTC.

This clone has a single count. J is TRBJ2-7 and V is TRBV2, with TRBD1 identical over 7 bases. The germline V gene encodes CDR1 SNHLY and CDR2 FYNNEI. V was pared by 6 bases and J by 4 bases, with 15 bases of the junction left unmatched. The CDR3 is 16 residues long. CDR3 loop: CASRGATGPTAYEQYF. The CDR3 nucleotides are TGTGCCAGCAGAGGTGCGACAGGGCCCACGGCATACGAGCAGTACTTC.

V gene TRBV11-2 combines with J gene TRBJ2-1, with D possibly TRBD2 on 6 matching bases. Germline-derived CDR1 and CDR2 are SGHAT and FQNNGV. Trimming shortened V by 3 bases and J by 5 bases, and 17 bases separated the two germline ends. The CDR3 spans 16 residues. The CDR3 DNA follows: TGTGCCAGCAGCTTCTATTGGGGGGAGGTTGACAATGAGCAGTTCTTC. It is translated as CASSFYWGEVDNEQFF.

In DNA form, the CDR3 reads TGTGCCAGCAGCCCCCCAGGGCTATCTGGAAACACCATATATTTT. This gives the protein CASSPPGLSGNTIYF. The rearrangement links TRBV5-6 to TRBJ1-3, with D tentatively TRBD1 (5 bases). The V end was cut by 4 bases, the J end by 1 base, with 12 bases between. CDR1 is SGHDT and CDR2 is YYEEEE in the germline V gene. The CDR3 is 15 amino acids.

The chain uses TRBV5-6 and TRBJ2-3; D is uncertain. CDR1 SGHDT and CDR2 YYEEEE come from the germline V gene. The CDR3 runs 15 residues. The ends were cut back, 2 bases at V and 0 bases at J, with 10 bases in the middle. CDR3 residues: CASSFDTSSTDTQYF. CDR3 bases: TGTGCCAGCAGCTTCGACACATCTAGCACAGATACGCAGTATTTT.

As regards this clone: Germline is not matched at one junction end, which may reflect a read error. The genes are TRBV6-1 and TRBJ2-1; 10 nucleotides line up with TRBD2. The germline V gene encodes CDR1 MNHNS and CDR2 SASEGT. This CDR3 spans 13 amino acids. The chain's CDR3 is CASSDYQREGLIF. The CDR3 DNA reads TGTGCCAGCAGTGATTATCAGCGGGAGGGCCTTATCTTC.

The chain is built from TRBV13 and TRBJ2-7, with 10 bases that match TRBD1. Trimming removed 3 bases from V and 4 bases from J; junction bases left unmatched: 6. CDR1 PRHDT and CDR2 FYEKMQ come from the germline V gene (reference sequence). The CDR3 consists of 15 residues. CDR3 DNA sequence: TGTGCCAGCAGCTTCACCGGGACAGGGGAGTACGAGCAGTACTTC. This codes for CASSFTGTGEYEQYF. The variable domain in full, completed from reference TRBV13 and TRBJ2-7, reads AAGVIQSPRHLIKEKRETATLKCYPIPRHDTVYWYQQGPGQDPQFLISFYEKMQSDKGSIPDRFSAQQFSDYHSELNMSSLELGDSALYFCASSFTGTGEYEQYFGPGTRLTVT.

This clone was observed a single time. Relative to the germline gene, one junction end is altered; a read error may explain this. The chain joins TRBV6-1 to TRBJ1-5, with a weak D call TRBD1 (5 bases). This CDR3 has 13 amino acids. Germline loops: CDR1 MNHNS, CDR2 SASEGT. CDR3 bases: TGTGCCAGCAGTGAAGGACTTCCTTGGCCCGGGGGTTTT. Protein product: CASSEGLPWPGGF.

The chain recombines TRBV2 with TRBJ1-1; D possibly corresponds to TRBD1 (6 bases). The CDR3 covers 15 residues. Trimming took off 1 base at V and 5 bases at J, with 14 bases between the two ends. Germline values: CDR1 SNHLY, CDR2 FYNNEI. The CDR3 DNA reads TGTGCCAGCAGTGAAGAGGTAGGCAGGGGAACTGAAGCTTTCTTT. Residues: CASSEEVGRGTEAFF.

The CDR3 reads CASSPLAGGLGYNEQFF. The CDR3 nucleotides are TGTGCCAGCAGCCCGCTAGCGGGAGGGCTAGGCTACAATGAGCAGTTCTTC. V usage is TRBV7-7 and J usage is TRBJ2-1; TRBD2 matches at 12 bases. The CDR3 runs 17 residues. Germline CDR1 reads SSHAT; CDR2 reads FNYEAQ (reference sequence). V dropped 5 bases and J dropped 3; count of bases not matched to a gene: 8.

The rearrangement joins TRBV27 to TRBJ2-1, with D tentatively TRBD2 (5 bases). The CDR3 extends over 11 amino acids. V lost 6 bases and J lost 6, with 6 bases in between. The germline V gene encodes CDR1 MNHEY and CDR2 SMNVEV (reference sequence). This CDR3 is CASRGSNEQFF. For the CDR3, the DNA is TGTGCCAGCAGAGGGAGCAATGAGCAGTTCTTC.